A single sample gave rise to the 2 T cell receptor beta chains below, sequenced in a study of T-cell memory formation after mild COVID-19. In TCRdb, the 5' RACE reads were re-called with MiXCR into one record per CDR3 protein. The sample yields some 180,000 distinct CDR3 sequences, around 13% seen once. Sequences were obtained from PBMCs or a T cell subset sorted from them (not recorded which). The receptors here all came from a man aged 18 to 35 who had mild COVID-19 (a few samples of this study predate the infection). Cell type and time point are not known.

The chain carries TRBV11-2 and TRBJ2-1; D unclear. Germline CDR1 SGHAT, CDR2 FQNNGV. The CDR3 spans 13 residues. Trimming cost V 1 base and J 8 bases, with 9 bases left between them. The CDR3 region has the DNA TGTGCCAGCAGCTTAGGACTCGCCGATGAGCAGTTCTTC. It codes for CASSLGLADEQFF.

The table lists this clonotype with a few counts. The gene calls are TRBV5-1 and TRBJ2-1, with 7 bases fitting TRBD2. CDR3 length equals 15 residues. The germline CDR1 and CDR2 sequences are SGHRS and YFSETQ. V was pared by 5 bases and J by 8 bases, with 13 bases of the junction left unmatched. The CDR3 bases are TGCGCCAGCAGATCCGACTACGGGGGGAACGATGAGCAGTTCTTC. The encoded protein is CASRSDYGGNDEQFF.